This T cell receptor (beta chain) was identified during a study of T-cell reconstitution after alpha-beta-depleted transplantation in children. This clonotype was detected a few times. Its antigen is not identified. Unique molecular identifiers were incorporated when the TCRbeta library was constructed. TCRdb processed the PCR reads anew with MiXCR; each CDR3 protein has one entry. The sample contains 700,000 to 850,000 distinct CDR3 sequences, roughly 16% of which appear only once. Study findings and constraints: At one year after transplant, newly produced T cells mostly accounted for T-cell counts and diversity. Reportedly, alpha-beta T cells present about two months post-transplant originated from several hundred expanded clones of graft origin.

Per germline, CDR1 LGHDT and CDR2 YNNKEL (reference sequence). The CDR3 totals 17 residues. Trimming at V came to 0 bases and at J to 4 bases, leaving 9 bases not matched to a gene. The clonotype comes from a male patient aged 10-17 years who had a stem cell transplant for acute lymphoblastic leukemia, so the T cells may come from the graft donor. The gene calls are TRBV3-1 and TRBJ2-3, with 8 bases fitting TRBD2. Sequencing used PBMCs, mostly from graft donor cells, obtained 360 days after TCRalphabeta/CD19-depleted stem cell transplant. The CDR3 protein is CASSQDPGTRVPDTQYF. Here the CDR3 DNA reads TGTGCCAGCAGCCAAGATCCCGGGACTAGAGTACCAGATACGCAGTATTTT.